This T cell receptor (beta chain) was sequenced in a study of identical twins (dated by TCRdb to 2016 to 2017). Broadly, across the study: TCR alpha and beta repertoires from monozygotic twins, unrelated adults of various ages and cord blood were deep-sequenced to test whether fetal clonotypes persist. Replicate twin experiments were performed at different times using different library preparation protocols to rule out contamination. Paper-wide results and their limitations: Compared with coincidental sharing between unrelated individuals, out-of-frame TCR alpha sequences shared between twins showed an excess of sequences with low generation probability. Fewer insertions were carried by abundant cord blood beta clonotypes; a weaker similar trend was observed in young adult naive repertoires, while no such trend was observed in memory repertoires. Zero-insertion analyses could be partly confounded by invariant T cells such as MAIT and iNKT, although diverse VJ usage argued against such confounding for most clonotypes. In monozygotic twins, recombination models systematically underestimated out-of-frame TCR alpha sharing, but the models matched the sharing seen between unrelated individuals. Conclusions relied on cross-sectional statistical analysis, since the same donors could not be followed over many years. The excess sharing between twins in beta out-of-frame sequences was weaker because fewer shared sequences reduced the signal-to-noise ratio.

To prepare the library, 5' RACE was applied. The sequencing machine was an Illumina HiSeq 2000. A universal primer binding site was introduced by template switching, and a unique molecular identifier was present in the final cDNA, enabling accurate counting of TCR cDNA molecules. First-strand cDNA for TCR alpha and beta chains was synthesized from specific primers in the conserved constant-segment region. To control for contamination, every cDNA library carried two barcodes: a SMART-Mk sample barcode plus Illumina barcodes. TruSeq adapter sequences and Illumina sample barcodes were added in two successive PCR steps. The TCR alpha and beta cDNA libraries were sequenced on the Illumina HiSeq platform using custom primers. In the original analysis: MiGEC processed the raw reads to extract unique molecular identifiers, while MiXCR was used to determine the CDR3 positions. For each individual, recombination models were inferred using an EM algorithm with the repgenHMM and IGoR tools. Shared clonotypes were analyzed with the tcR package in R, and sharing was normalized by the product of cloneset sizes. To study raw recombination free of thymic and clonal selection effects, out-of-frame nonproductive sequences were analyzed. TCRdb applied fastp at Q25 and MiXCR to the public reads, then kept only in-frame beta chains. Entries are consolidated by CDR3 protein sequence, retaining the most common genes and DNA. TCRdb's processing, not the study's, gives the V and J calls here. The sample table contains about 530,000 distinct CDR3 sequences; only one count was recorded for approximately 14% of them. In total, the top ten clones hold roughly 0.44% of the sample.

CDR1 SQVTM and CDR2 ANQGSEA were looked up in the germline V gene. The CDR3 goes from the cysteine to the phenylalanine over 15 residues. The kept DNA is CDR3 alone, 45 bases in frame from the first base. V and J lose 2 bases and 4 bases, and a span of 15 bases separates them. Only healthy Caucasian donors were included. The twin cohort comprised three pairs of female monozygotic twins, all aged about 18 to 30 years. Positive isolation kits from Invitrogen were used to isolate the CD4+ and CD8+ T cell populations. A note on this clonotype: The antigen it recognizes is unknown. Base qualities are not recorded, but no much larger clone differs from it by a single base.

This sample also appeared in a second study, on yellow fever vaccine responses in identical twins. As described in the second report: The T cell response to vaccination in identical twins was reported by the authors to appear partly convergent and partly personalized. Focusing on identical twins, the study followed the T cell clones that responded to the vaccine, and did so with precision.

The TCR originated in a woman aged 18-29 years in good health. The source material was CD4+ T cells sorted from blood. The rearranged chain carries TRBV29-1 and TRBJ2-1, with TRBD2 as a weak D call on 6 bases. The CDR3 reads CSVERAWRGYNEQFF. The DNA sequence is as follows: TGCAGCGTTGAAAGGGCCTGGCGGGGATACAATGAGCAGTTCTTC.